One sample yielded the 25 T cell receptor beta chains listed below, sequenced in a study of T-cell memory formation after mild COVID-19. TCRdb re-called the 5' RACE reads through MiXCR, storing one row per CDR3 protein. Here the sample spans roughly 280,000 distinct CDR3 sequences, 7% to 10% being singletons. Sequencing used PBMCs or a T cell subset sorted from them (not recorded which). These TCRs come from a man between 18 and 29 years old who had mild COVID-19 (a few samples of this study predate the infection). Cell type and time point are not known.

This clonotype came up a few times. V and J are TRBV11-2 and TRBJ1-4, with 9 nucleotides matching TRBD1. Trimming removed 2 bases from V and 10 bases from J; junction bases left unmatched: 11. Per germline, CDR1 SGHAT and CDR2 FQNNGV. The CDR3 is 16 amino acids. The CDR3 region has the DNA TGTGCCAGCAGCTTAAACCCGGGGGGACAGGGAAGAAAACTGTTTTTT. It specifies CASSLNPGGQGRKLFF. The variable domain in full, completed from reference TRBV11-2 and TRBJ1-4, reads EAGVAQSPRYKIIEKRQSVAFWCNPISGHATLYWYQQILGQGPKLLIQFQNNGVVDDSQLPKDRFSAERLKGVDSTLKIQPAKLEDSAVYLCASSLNPGGQGRKLFFGSGTQLSVL.

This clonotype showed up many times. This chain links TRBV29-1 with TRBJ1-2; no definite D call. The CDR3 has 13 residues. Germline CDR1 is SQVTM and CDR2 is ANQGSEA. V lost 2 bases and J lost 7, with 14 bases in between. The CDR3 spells CSVERVVGTGYTF. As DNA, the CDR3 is TGCAGCGTTGAACGTGTAGTGGGCACTGGCTACACCTTC.

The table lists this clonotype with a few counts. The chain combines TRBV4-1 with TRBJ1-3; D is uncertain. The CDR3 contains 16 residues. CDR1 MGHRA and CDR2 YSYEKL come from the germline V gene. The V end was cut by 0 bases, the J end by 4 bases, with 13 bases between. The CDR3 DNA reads TGCGCCAGCAGCCAAGAGATGGCGGGGTCCGGAAACACCATATATTTT. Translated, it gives CASSQEMAGSGNTIYF.

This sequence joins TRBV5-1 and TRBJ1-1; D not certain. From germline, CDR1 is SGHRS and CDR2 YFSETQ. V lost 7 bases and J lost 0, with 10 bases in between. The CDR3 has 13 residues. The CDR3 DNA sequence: TGCGCCAGCCTCAACGACTTGAACACTGAAGCTTTCTTT. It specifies CASLNDLNTEAFF.

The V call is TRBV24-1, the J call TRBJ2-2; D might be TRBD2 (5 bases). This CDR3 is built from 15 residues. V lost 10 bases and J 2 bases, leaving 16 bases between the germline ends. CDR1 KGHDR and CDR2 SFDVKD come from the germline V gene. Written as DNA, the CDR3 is TGTGCCACGTCGACACCCCGGGGAAACACCGGGGAGCTGTTTTTT. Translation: CATSTPRGNTGELFF.

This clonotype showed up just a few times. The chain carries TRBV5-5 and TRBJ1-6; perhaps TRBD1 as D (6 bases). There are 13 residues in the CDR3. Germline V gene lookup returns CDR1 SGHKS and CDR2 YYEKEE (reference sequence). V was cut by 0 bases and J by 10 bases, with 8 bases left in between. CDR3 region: CASSLGQGSPLHF. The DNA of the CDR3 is TGTGCCAGCAGCTTGGGGCAGGGGTCACCCCTCCACTTT. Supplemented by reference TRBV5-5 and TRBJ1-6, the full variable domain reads DAGVTQSPTHLIKTRGQQVTLRCSPISGHKSVSWYQQVLGQGPQFIFQYYEKEERGRGNFPDRFSARQFPNYSSELNVNALLLGDSALYLCASSLGQGSPLHFGNGTRLTVT.

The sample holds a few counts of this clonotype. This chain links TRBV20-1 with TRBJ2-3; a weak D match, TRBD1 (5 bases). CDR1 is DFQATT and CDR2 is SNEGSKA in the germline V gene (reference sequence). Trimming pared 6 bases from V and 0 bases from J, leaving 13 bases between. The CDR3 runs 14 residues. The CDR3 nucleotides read TGCAGTGCGCCGGACACTTCTAGCACAGATACGCAGTATTTT. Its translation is CSAPDTSSTDTQYF.

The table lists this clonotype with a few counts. CDR3 residues: CASSEYEGTAEAFF. The CDR3 coding sequence is TGTGCCAGCAGTGAATATGAGGGCACAGCTGAAGCTTTCTTT. The rearrangement links TRBV25-1 to TRBJ1-1; no firm D call. The CDR3 extends over 14 amino acids. Germline assignment: CDR1 MGHDK and CDR2 SYGVNS. Trimming pared 0 bases from V and 6 bases from J, leaving 11 bases between. Complete variable domain (other parts from reference TRBV25-1 and TRBJ1-1): EADIYQTPRYLVIGTGKKITLECSQTMGHDKMYWYQQDPGMELHLIHYSYGVNSTEKGDLSSESTVSRIRTEHFPLTLESARPSHTSQYLCASSEYEGTAEAFFGQGTRLTVV.

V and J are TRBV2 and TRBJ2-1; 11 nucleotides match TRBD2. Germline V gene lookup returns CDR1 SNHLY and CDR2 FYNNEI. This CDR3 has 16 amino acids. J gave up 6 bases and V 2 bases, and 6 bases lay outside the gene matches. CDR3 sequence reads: CASSEYRLAGGNEQFF. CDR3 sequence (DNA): TGTGCCAGCAGTGAATACCGGCTAGCGGGGGGCAATGAGCAGTTCTTC.

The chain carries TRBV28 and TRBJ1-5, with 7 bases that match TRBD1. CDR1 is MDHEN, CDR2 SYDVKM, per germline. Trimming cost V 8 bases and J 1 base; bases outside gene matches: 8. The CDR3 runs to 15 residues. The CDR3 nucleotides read TGTGCCAGCCACTCGGGACAGACAAGCAATCAGCCCCAGCATTTT. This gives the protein CASHSGQTSNQPQHF.

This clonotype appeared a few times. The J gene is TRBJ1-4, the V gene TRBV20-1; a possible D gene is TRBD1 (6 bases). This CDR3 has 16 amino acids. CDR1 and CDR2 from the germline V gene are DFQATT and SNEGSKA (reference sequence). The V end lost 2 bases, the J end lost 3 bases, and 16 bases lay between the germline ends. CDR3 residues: CSARSETGFANEKLFF. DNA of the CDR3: TGCAGTGCTAGAAGCGAAACAGGGTTTGCTAATGAAAAACTGTTTTTT.

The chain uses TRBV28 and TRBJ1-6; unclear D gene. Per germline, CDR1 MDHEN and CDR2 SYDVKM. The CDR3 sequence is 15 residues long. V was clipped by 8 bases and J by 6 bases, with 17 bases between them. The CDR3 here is CASRVILGLNSPLHF. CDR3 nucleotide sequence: TGTGCCAGCCGTGTTATACTAGGGCTTAATTCACCCCTCCACTTT.

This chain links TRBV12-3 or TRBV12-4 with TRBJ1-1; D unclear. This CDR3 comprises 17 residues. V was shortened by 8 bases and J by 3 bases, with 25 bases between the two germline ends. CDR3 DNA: TGTGCCAGCCACGATGAGGTGCAACTGGGTGGGTACACTGAAGCTTTCTTT. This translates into CASHDEVQLGGYTEAFF.

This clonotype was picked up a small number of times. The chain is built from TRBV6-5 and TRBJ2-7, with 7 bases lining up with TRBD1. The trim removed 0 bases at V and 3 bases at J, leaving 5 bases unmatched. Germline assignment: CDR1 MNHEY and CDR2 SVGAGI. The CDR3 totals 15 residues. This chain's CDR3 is CASSYSNRGIYEQYF. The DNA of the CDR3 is TGTGCCAGCAGTTACTCGAACAGGGGAATCTACGAGCAGTACTTC.

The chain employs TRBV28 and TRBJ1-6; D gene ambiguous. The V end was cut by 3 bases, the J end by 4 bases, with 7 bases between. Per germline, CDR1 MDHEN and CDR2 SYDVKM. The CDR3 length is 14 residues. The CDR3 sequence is CASSLFSYNSPLHF. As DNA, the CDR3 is TGTGCCAGCAGTTTGTTCAGTTATAATTCACCCCTCCACTTT.

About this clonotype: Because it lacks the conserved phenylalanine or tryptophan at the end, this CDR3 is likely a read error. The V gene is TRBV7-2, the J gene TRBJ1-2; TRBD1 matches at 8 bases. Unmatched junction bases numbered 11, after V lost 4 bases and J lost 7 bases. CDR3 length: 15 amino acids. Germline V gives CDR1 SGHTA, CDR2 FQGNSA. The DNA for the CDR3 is TGTGCCAGCAGCTCCGGGGGGGACAGGCCTCTTGGCTACACCCTC. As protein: CASSSGGDRPLGYTL.

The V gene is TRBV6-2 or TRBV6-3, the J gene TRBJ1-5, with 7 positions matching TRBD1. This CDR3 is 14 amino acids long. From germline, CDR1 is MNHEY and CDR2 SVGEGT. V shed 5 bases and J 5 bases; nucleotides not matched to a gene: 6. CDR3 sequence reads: CASSPRQGYQPQHF. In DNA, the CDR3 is TGTGCCAGCAGTCCCAGACAGGGCTATCAGCCCCAGCATTTT.

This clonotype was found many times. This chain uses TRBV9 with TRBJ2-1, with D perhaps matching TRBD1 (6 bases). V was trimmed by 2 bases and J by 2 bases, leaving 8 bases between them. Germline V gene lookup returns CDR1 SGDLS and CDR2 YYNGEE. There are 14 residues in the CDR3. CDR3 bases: TGTGCCAGCAGCGTGACAGGCCCCTACAATGAGCAGTTCTTC. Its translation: CASSVTGPYNEQFF.

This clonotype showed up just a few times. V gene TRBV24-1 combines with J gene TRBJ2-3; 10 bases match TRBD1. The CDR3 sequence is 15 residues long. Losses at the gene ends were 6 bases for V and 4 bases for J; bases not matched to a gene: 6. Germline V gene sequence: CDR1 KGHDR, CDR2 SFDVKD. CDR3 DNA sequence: TGTGCCACCAGTTCCGGGACAGGGGCCTCAGATACGCAGTATTTT. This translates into CATSSGTGASDTQYF.

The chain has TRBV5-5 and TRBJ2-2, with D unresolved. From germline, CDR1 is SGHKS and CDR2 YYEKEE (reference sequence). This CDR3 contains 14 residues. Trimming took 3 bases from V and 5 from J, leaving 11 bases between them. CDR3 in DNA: TGTGCCAGCAGCTGGGAACCCGATACCGGGGAGCTGTTTTTT. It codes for CASSWEPDTGELFF.

CDR3 sequence (DNA): TGTGCCAGCAGCAAAGACTCCTTACTAGTGCGGGACCAAGAGACCCAGTACTTC. Amino acids: CASSKDSLLVRDQETQYF. This chain joins TRBV5-4 and TRBJ2-5; tentative D call: TRBD2 (5 bases). The germline V gene encodes CDR1 SGHNT and CDR2 YYREEE (reference sequence). Deletions cut 4 bases from V and 0 bases from J, with 22 bases between. The CDR3 extends over 18 amino acids.

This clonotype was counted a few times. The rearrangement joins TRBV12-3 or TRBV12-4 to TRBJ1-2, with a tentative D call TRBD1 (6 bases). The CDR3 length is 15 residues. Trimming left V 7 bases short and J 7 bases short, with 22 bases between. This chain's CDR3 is CASTQRRGGLGGYTF. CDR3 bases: TGTGCCAGCACCCAGCGGCGGGGGGGGCTCGGTGGCTACACCTTC.

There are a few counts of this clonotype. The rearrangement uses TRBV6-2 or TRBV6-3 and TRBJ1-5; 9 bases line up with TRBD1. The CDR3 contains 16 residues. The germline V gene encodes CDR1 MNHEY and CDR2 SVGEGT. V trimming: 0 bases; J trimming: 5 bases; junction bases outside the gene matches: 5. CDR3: CASSYSGQGGDQPQHF. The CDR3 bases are TGTGCCAGCAGTTACTCGGGACAGGGAGGCGATCAGCCCCAGCATTTT.

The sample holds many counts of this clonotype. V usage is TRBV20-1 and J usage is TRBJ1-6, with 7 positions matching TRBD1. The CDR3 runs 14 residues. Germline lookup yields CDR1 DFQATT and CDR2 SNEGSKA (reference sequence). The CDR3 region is CSQGGISYNSPLHF. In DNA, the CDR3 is TGCAGCCAGGGGGGTATCTCCTATAATTCACCCCTCCACTTT.

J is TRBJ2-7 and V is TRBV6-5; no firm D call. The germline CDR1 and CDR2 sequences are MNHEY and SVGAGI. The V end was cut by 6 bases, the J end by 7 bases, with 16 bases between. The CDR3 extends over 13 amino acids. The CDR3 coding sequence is TGTGCCAGCAGCCCACATTCGGACGGGGAGCAGTACTTC. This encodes CASSPHSDGEQYF.